Shown below are 29 T cell receptor beta chains from a single sample sequenced in a study of shared clonotypes between healthy human individuals. The data were produced by immunoSEQ multiplex PCR, yet TCRdb's version contains in-frame clones alone and is incomplete. The profile shows roughly 1,600,000 clones, less than 99% of them singletons. Sequenced: naive CD4+ T cells sorted from blood. The subset was: CD45RA+ positively selected. These receptors came from a man younger than 45 in good health.

The rearrangement uses TRBV4-3 and TRBJ1-6; maybe TRBD1 (6 bases). This CDR3 region has 15 residues. The germline gives CDR1 LGHNA, CDR2 YSLEER. V lost 3 bases, J lost 2 bases, and 8 bases lay in between. The CDR3 sequence is CASSHRGAYNSPLHF. The CDR3 nucleotides read TGCGCCAGCAGCCACAGGGGCGCCTATAATTCACCCCTCCACTTT.

This chain links TRBV18 with TRBJ2-7; TRBD2 aligns across 12 bases. Per germline, CDR1 KGHSH and CDR2 LQKENI. The J segment lost 4 bases and the V segment lost 0 bases, leaving 13 bases of the junction unmatched. This CDR3 comprises 19 residues. The CDR3 is CASSPPPSGRAAGLYEQYF. CDR3 DNA sequence: TGTGCCAGCTCACCACCGCCTAGCGGGAGGGCGGCGGGACTGTACGAGCAGTACTTC.

This rearrangement joins TRBV5-1 to TRBJ2-5; TRBD2 might be the D (5 bases). The V gene lost 1 base and the J gene lost 5 bases, with 9 bases spanning the gap. Germline V gene data show CDR1 as SGHRS and CDR2 as YFSETQ. The CDR3 consists of 13 residues. CDR3 DNA sequence: TGCGCCAGCAGCTTGCAAACGGGGGAGACCCAGTACTTC. It specifies CASSLQTGETQYF.

In the case of this clone: This sample also contains other DNA sequences that code for the same CDR3. V is TRBV5-1 and J is TRBJ2-7, with D possibly matching TRBD1 (6 bases). V lost 1 base and J lost 3, with 8 bases in between. The CDR3 runs 13 residues. CDR1 and CDR2 from the germline V gene are SGHRS and YFSETQ. CDR3 amino acids: CASSLTGLYEQYF. CDR3 sequence (DNA): TGCGCCAGCAGCTTGACAGGGCTCTACGAGCAGTACTTC.

The chain employs TRBV30 and TRBJ2-3; the match to TRBD1 covers 7 bases. With 3 bases clipped from V and 2 bases from J, the junction kept 11 bases outside the gene matches. Germline CDR1 reads GTSNPN; CDR2 reads SVGIG (reference sequence). The CDR3 length is 16 residues. DNA of the CDR3: TGTGCCTGGAGCTCGAGACTCAGGGGGTACACAGATACGCAGTATTTT. Amino acid sequence: CAWSSRLRGYTDTQYF.

This clone appeared a single time. As DNA, the CDR3 is TGTGCCAGCAGCCAAGAATCCAGGGGCTGGGGTGAAGCTTTCTTT. Its protein is CASSQESRGWGEAFF. This chain links TRBV4-2 with TRBJ1-1; perhaps TRBD1 as D (6 bases). The germline CDR1 and CDR2 sequences are LGHNA and YNFKEQ. The V and J ends lost 0 bases and 7 bases respectively, with 15 bases between them. This CDR3 has 15 residues.

The chain links TRBV9 to TRBJ2-1; 8 bases are shared with TRBD2. The V gene end was trimmed by 2 bases and the J gene end by 2 bases; junction bases not matched to a gene: 3. The CDR3 length is 15 residues. Looked up from germline, CDR1 is SGDLS and CDR2 is YYNGEE. CDR3: CASSVQAGAYNEQFF. The CDR3 DNA reads TGTGCCAGCAGCGTTCAAGCGGGAGCCTACAATGAGCAGTTCTTC.

The chain links TRBV25-1 to TRBJ2-1; 8 bases align to TRBD2. This CDR3 spans 15 amino acids. Germline assignment: CDR1 MGHDK and CDR2 SYGVNS. The V segment lost 3 bases and the J segment 6 bases; nucleotides outside the gene matches: 7. CDR3 loop: CASSEGSGRVNEQFF. CDR3 nucleotides: TGTGCCAGCAGTGAGGGGAGCGGGAGAGTCAATGAGCAGTTCTTC.

The J gene is TRBJ2-2, the V gene TRBV4-3; 12 positions agree with TRBD2. J lost 1 base, V lost 0 bases, and 3 bases had no gene match. The CDR3 loop spans 18 amino acids. CDR1 and CDR2 from the germline V gene are LGHNA and YSLEER. The CDR3 bases are TGCGCCAGCAGCCAAGAACAACTAGCGGGAGGGAACACCGGGGAGCTGTTTTTT. It is translated as CASSQEQLAGGNTGELFF.

The chain joins TRBV19 to TRBJ1-5, with D unresolved. Germline lookup yields CDR1 LNHDA and CDR2 SQIVND (reference sequence). The CDR3 length is 13 residues. Trimming stripped 2 bases from V and 3 bases from J, with 5 bases between. CDR3 amino acids: CASSISLNQPQHF. The CDR3 nucleotides read TGTGCCAGTAGTATATCCCTCAATCAGCCCCAGCATTTT.

The V and J genes are TRBV11-1 and TRBJ2-5; 15 nucleotides agree with TRBD2. The germline V gene encodes CDR1 SGHAT and CDR2 FQDESV (reference sequence). J lost 5 bases, V lost 5 bases, and 6 bases had no gene match. CDR3 length equals 16 residues. CDR3 nucleotides: TGTGCCAGCAGCCTGGGACTAGCGGGAGGCCTGGAGACCCAGTACTTC. Encoded protein: CASSLGLAGGLETQYF.

This clone is a singleton in its sample. J is TRBJ2-3 and V is TRBV12-5; 8 bases fit TRBD2. Germline trimming cut 3 bases from V and 5 bases from J; bases unmatched to any gene: 1. Germline values: CDR1 LGHNT, CDR2 FRNRAP. This CDR3 contains 13 residues. The CDR3 spells CASGLAGVDTQYF. The CDR3 nucleotides are TGTGCTAGTGGTTTAGCGGGGGTAGATACGCAGTATTTT. The full variable domain, with the rest looked up from reference TRBV12-5 and TRBJ2-3, is DARVTQTPRHKVTEMGQEVTMRCQPILGHNTVFWYRQTMMQGLELLAYFRNRAPLDDSGMPKDRFSAEMPDATLATLKIQPSEPRDSAVYFCASGLAGVDTQYFGPGTRLTVL.

The genes are TRBV11-3 and TRBJ2-1; maybe TRBD2 (6 bases). This CDR3 comprises 15 residues. Per the germline V gene, CDR1 is SGHNT and CDR2 is YENEEA. The V and J ends lost 2 bases and 5 bases respectively, with 13 bases between them. CDR3 amino acids: CASSLHRERDNEQFF. The CDR3, as DNA: TGTGCCAGCAGCTTACATCGGGAGCGAGACAATGAGCAGTTCTTC.

This clone occurred once. CDR3 region: CASSQGTVQETQYF. The CDR3 bases are TGCGCCAGCAGCCAAGGGACCGTCCAAGAGACCCAGTACTTC. The chain couples TRBV4-1 to TRBJ2-5; no clear D gene. The CDR3 covers 14 residues. Germline V gene lookup returns CDR1 MGHRA and CDR2 YSYEKL. Trimming pared 1 base from V and 1 base from J, leaving 7 bases between.

This clone was picked up one time. Different DNA sequences within this sample yield the same CDR3. The chain links TRBV7-2 to TRBJ1-3; D gene uncertain. The CDR3 extends over 14 amino acids. Deletions cut 1 base from V and 2 bases from J, with 6 bases between. Germline lookup yields CDR1 SGHTA and CDR2 FQGNSA. The CDR3 reads CASSLDRAGNTIYF. The DNA for the CDR3 is TGTGCCAGCAGCTTAGATCGGGCTGGAAACACCATATATTTT.

The chain uses TRBV2 and TRBJ2-5, with D tentatively TRBD1 (5 bases). V shed 4 bases and J shed 3 bases, with 15 bases lying between them. Germline values: CDR1 SNHLY, CDR2 FYNNEI. This CDR3 has 15 amino acids. Here the CDR3 reads CASSVQGVDEETQYF. In nucleotides, the CDR3 is TGTGCCAGCAGTGTCCAAGGGGTTGATGAAGAGACCCAGTACTTC.

The chain joins TRBV2 to TRBJ1-5; D possibly corresponds to TRBD1 (5 bases). CDR1 is SNHLY, CDR2 FYNNEI, per germline. The germline V and J ends were trimmed by 1 base and 5 bases, with 12 bases remaining between them. CDR3 size: 15 residues. CDR3 region: CASSEDRGRDQPQHF. The CDR3 DNA follows: TGTGCCAGCAGTGAAGATAGGGGCCGTGATCAGCCCCAGCATTTT.

The chain couples TRBV18 to TRBJ2-6; possible D gene TRBD1, 7 bases. The CDR3 length is 16 residues. Trimming shortened V by 3 bases and J by 2 bases, and 11 bases separated the two germline ends. Looked up from germline, CDR1 is KGHSH and CDR2 is LQKENI. DNA of the CDR3: TGTGCCAGCTCACCTAGCAGGGGGGCTGGGGCCAACGTCCTGACTTTC. This encodes CASSPSRGAGANVLTF. Filled out from reference TRBV18 and TRBJ2-6, the complete variable domain reads NAGVMQNPRHLVRRRGQEARLRCSPMKGHSHVYWYRQLPEEGLKFMVYLQKENIIDESGMPKERFSAEFPKEGPSILRIQQVVRGDSAAYFCASSPSRGAGANVLTFGAGSRLTVL.

The V gene is TRBV27, the J gene TRBJ2-3, with TRBD1 identical over 8 bases. The germline V gene has CDR1 MNHEY and CDR2 SMNVEV (reference sequence). J lost 2 bases, V lost 2 bases, and 3 bases had no gene match. The CDR3 extends over 15 amino acids. CDR3 nucleotides: TGTGCCAGCAGTTTAAGGGACAGGAACACAGATACGCAGTATTTT. It codes for CASSLRDRNTDTQYF.

The V gene is TRBV6-5, the J gene TRBJ1-1; the D is unclear. Trimming pared 11 bases from V and 1 base from J, leaving 11 bases between. The CDR3 spans 12 residues. Germline assignment: CDR1 MNHEY and CDR2 SVGAGI. CDR3 sequence: CACAAGNTEAFF. In DNA, the CDR3 is TGTGCCTGCGCAGCCGGGAACACTGAAGCTTTCTTT.

As concerns this clone: Additional DNA sequences in this sample encode the identical CDR3. V gene TRBV5-1 combines with J gene TRBJ2-7, with D uncertain. CDR3 length equals 16 residues. V was cut by 0 bases and J by 2 bases, with 15 bases left in between. The germline CDR1 and CDR2 sequences are SGHRS and YFSETQ. The CDR3 protein is CASSLALSGAAYEQYF. CDR3 nucleotide sequence: TGCGCCAGCAGCTTGGCCTTGTCAGGTGCAGCCTACGAGCAGTACTTC.

V usage is TRBV6-6 and J usage is TRBJ1-5; D remains ambiguous. The V end was cut by 7 bases, the J end by 4 bases, with 11 bases between. CDR3 length: 13 residues. Germline CDR1 reads MNHNY; CDR2 reads SVGAGI (reference sequence). DNA of the CDR3: TGTGCCAGCAATCCCCTTGCGAATCAGCCCCAGCATTTT. This codes for CASNPLANQPQHF.

This sequence joins TRBV7-9 and TRBJ2-1, with a tentative D call TRBD1 (6 bases). The germline V gene has CDR1 SEHNR and CDR2 FQNEAQ (reference sequence). The CDR3 contains 13 residues. The V end was cut by 5 bases, the J end by 8 bases, with 13 bases between. CDR3 bases: TGTGCCAGCAGCGCTTGGGGGCCGGATGAGCAGTTCTTC. This encodes CASSAWGPDEQFF.

The chain carries TRBV29-1 and TRBJ2-7; D may correspond to TRBD1 or TRBD2 (6 bases each). The CDR3 runs 12 residues. CDR1 SQVTM and CDR2 ANQGSEA come from the germline V gene. V was trimmed by 7 bases and J by 2 bases, leaving 12 bases between them. CDR3 nucleotides: TGCAGCGCGCGGGACAAAGCCTACGAGCAGTACTTC. This sequence encodes CSARDKAYEQYF.

This sequence joins TRBV11-2 and TRBJ2-5; 8 bases fit TRBD1. The CDR3 runs 14 residues. CDR1 is SGHAT and CDR2 is FQNNGV in the germline V gene. Losses at the gene ends were 3 bases for V and 5 bases for J; bases not matched to a gene: 5. DNA of the CDR3: TGTGCCAGCAGCTTCCGGACAGGGCTTGAGACCCAGTACTTC. Its protein is CASSFRTGLETQYF. Based on the CDR3 plus reference TRBV11-2 and TRBJ2-5, the full variable domain is EAGVAQSPRYKIIEKRQSVAFWCNPISGHATLYWYQQILGQGPKLLIQFQNNGVVDDSQLPKDRFSAERLKGVDSTLKIQPAKLEDSAVYLCASSFRTGLETQYFGPGTRLLVL.

The V and J genes are TRBV5-8 and TRBJ2-1, with TRBD2 identical over 8 bases. V gave up 0 bases and J gave up 3 bases; unmatched junction bases: 5. The CDR3 totals 16 residues. The germline CDR1 and CDR2 sequences are SGHTS and YDEGEE. The CDR3 is CASSLAPSGHYNEQFF. The CDR3, as DNA: TGTGCCAGCAGCTTGGCCCCTAGCGGGCACTACAATGAGCAGTTCTTC.

The V and J genes are TRBV5-1 and TRBJ2-2, with TRBD2 matching 9 bases. V was clipped by 0 bases and J by 5 bases; unmatched bases: 8. CDR1 SGHRS and CDR2 YFSETQ come from the germline V gene. The CDR3 has 17 residues. The CDR3 loop is CASSLGIAGARTGELFF. DNA of the CDR3: TGCGCCAGCAGCTTGGGAATAGCGGGGGCGCGTACCGGGGAGCTGTTTTTT.

This rearrangement joins TRBV2 to TRBJ1-5; no clear D. V lost 0 bases and J lost 0, with 6 bases in between. The CDR3 contains 15 residues. Germline lookup yields CDR1 SNHLY and CDR2 FYNNEI. The chain's CDR3 is CASSEADGSNQPQHF. In nucleotides, the CDR3 is TGTGCCAGCAGTGAAGCGGACGGTAGCAATCAGCCCCAGCATTTT.

The CDR3 spells CAIGPGGGLGSSYNEQFF. DNA for the CDR3: TGTGCCATTGGACCCGGGGGTGGACTTGGGAGCTCCTACAATGAGCAGTTCTTC. The V call is TRBV10-3, the J call TRBJ2-1; possible D gene TRBD2, 6 bases. V lost 9 bases, J lost 0 bases, and 24 bases lay in between. There are 18 residues in the CDR3. CDR1 and CDR2 (germline): ENHRY, SYGVKD.